This T cell receptor beta chain was identified in a study of blood T cell repertoires in COVID-19. Study-wide context: Sites across the United States, Italy and Spain contributed samples from acute and convalescent COVID-19. Sources were T cells, B-cell-depleted T cells, or PBMCs; the material itself was cDNA or gDNA.

Original data processing: For nucleated cells, counts were estimated from reference gene primer amplification. Only in-frame clones appear in the TCRdb table, and some are missing; sequencing was by immunoSEQ multiplex PCR. Clone size and V and J calls were adopted from that table, with D and trimming inferred from the DNA. The profile shows roughly 340,000 clones, about 90% of them singletons. In Seattle, patients joined the study during active infection and were tracked longitudinally. CDR3 size: 16 residues. Looked up from germline, CDR1 is MNHNS and CDR2 is SASEGT. Trimming stripped 0 bases from V and 3 bases from J, with 14 bases between.

The source is a woman between 50 and 59 years old with COVID-19, enrolled during active disease. Material: peripheral blood. This chain joins TRBV6-1 and TRBJ2-5, with D maybe TRBD2 (6 bases). CDR3 in DNA: TGTGCCAGCAGTGAAGCTTGGCGGGATAGTGAAGAGACCCAGTACTTC. Encoded protein: CASSEAWRDSEETQYF.